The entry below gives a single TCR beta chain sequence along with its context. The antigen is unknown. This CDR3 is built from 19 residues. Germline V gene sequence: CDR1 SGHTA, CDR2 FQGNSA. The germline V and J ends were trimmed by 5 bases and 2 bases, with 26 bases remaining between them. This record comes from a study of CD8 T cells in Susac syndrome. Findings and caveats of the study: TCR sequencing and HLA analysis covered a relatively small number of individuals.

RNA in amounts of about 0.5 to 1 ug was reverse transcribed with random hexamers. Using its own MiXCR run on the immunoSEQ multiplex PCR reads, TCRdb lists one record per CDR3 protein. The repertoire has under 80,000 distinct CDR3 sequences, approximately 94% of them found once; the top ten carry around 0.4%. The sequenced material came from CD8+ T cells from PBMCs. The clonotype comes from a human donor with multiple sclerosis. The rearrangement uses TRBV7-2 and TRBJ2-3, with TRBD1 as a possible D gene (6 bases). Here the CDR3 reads CASSPSEGVAYLFTDTQYF. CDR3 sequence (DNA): TGTGCCAGCAGCCCCTCTGAGGGGGTAGCCTACCTTTTCACAGATACGCAGTATTTT. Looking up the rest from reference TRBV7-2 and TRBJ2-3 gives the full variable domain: GAGVSQSPSNKVTEKGKDVELRCDPISGHTALYWYRQSLGQGLEFLIYFQGNSAPDKSGLPSDRFSAERTGGSVSTLTIQRTQQEDSAVYLCASSPSEGVAYLFTDTQYFGPGTRLTVL.